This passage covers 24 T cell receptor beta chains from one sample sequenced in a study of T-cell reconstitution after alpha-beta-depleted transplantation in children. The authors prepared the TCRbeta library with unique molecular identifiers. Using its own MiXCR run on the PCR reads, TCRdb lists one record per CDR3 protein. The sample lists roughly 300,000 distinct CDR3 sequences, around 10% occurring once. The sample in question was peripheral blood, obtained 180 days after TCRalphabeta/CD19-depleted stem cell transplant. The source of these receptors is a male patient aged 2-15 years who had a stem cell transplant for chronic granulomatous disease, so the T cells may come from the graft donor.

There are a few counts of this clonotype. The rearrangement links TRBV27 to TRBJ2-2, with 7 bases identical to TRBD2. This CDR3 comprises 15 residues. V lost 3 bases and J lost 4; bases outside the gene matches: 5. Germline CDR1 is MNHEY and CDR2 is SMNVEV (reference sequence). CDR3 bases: TGTGCCAGCAGTTTGGGAGGGCCGTCCACCGGGGAGCTGTTTTTT. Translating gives CASSLGGPSTGELFF.

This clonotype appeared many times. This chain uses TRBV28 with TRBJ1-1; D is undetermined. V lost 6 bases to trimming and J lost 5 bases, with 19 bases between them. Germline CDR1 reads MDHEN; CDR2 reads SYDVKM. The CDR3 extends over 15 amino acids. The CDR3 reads CASRAGGRGETEAFF. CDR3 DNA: TGTGCCAGCAGGGCGGGCGGCCGTGGTGAGACTGAAGCTTTCTTT.

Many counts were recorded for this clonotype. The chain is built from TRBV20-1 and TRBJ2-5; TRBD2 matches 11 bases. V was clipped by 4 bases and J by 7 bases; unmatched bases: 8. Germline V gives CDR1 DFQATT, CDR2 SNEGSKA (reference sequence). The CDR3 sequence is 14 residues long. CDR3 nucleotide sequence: TGCAGTGCTAAGCCGGGACTAGCGGTCGGGACCCAGTACTTC. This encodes CSAKPGLAVGTQYF.

The CDR3 reads CAWSVASGSSYNEQFF. The CDR3 coding sequence is TGTGCCTGGAGTGTAGCTAGCGGGAGCAGCTACAATGAGCAGTTCTTC. This chain uses TRBV30 with TRBJ2-1; 10 bases are a match to TRBD2. The J segment lost 3 bases and the V segment lost 0 bases, leaving 5 bases of the junction unmatched. This CDR3 region has 16 residues. Germline CDR1 GTSNPN, CDR2 SVGIG (reference sequence).

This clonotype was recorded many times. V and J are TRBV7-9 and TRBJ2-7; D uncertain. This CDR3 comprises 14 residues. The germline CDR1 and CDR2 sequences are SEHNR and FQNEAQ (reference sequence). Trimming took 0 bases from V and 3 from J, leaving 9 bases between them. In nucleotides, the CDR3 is TGTGCCAGCAGCTTAGCGAGAACAGACTACGAGCAGTACTTC. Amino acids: CASSLARTDYEQYF.

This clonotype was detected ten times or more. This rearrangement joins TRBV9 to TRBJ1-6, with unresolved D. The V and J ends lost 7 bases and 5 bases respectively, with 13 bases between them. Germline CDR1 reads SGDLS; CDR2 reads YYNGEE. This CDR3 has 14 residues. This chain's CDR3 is CASSLGSDNSPLHF. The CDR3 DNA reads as TGTGCCAGCTCCCTGGGATCGGATAATTCACCCCTCCACTTT.

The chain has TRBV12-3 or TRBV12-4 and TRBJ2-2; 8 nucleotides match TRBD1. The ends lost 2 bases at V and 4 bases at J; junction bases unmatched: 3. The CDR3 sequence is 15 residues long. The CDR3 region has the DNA TGTGCCAGCAGTTTAACAGGGGGAAGCACCGGGGAGCTGTTTTTT. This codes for CASSLTGGSTGELFF.

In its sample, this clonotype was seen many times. CDR3 bases: TGCAGTGCGGCCGGGACTACTTACAATGAGCAGTTCTTC. It codes for CSAAGTTYNEQFF. The chain carries TRBV20-1 and TRBJ2-1, with TRBD2 identical over 7 bases. The CDR3 extends over 13 amino acids. CDR1 DFQATT and CDR2 SNEGSKA come from the germline V gene (reference sequence). The V gene end was trimmed by 6 bases and the J gene end by 4 bases; junction bases not matched to a gene: 6.

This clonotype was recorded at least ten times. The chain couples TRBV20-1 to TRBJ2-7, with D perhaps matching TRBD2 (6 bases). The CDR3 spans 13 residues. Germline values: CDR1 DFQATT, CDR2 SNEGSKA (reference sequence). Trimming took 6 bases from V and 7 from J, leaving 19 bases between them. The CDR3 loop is CSALVGGNEEQYF. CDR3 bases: TGCAGTGCCCTAGTGGGCGGGAATGAAGAGCAGTACTTC.

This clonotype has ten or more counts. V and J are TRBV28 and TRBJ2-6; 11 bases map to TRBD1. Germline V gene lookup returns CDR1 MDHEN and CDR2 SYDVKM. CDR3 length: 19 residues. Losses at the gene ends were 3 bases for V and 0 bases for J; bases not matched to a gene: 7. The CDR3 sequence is CASSLGTGGRRSGANVLTF. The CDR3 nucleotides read TGTGCCAGCAGTTTGGGGACAGGGGGTCGTCGCTCTGGGGCCAACGTCCTGACTTTC.

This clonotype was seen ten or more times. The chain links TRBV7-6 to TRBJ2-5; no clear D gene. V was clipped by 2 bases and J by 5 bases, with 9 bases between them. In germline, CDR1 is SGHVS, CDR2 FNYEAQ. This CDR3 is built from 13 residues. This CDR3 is CASSLRLEETQYF. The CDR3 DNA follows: TGTGCCAGCAGCTTAAGGCTAGAGGAGACCCAGTACTTC.

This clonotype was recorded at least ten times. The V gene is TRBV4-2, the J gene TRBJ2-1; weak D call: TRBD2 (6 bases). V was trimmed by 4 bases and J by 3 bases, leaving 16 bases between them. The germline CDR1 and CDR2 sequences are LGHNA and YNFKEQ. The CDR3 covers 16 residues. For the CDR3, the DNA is TGTGCCAGCAGCCCACAGGCGGGAACATACTACAATGAGCAGTTCTTC. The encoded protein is CASSPQAGTYYNEQFF.

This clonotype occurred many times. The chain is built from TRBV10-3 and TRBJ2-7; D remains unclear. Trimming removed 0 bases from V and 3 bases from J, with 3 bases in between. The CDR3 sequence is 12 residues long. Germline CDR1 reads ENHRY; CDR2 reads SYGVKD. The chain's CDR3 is CAISESDYEQYF. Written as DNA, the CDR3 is TGTGCCATCAGTGAGTCGGACTACGAGCAGTACTTC.

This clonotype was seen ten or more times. DNA of the CDR3: TGCAGCGATGATAGGACAGGTGATGAAGCTTTCTTT. The encoded protein is CSDDRTGDEAFF. This chain uses TRBV29-1 with TRBJ1-1, with 7 bases aligning to TRBD1. The CDR3 is 12 residues long. The J segment lost 7 bases and the V segment lost 7 bases, leaving 9 bases of the junction unmatched. Per germline, CDR1 SQVTM and CDR2 ANQGSEA. Full variable domain (outside the CDR3, taken from reference TRBV29-1 and TRBJ1-1): SAVISQKPSRDICQRGTSLTIQCQVDSQVTMMFWYRQQPGQSLTLIATANQGSEATYESGFVIDKFPISRPNLTFSTLTVSNMSPEDSSIYLCSDDRTGDEAFFGQGTRLTVV.

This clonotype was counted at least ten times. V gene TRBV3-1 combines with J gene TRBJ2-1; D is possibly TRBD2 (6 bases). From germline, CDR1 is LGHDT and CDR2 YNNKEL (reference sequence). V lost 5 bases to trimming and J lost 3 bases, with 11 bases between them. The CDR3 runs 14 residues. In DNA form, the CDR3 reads TGTGCCAGCAGCGGTGGACTAATCTACAATGAGCAGTTCTTC. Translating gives CASSGGLIYNEQFF.

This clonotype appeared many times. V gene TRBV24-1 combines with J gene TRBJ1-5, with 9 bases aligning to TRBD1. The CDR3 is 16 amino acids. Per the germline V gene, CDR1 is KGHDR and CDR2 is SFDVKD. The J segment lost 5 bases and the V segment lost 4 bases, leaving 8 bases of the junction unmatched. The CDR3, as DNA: TGTGCCACCAGTGACCCGACAGGGGGAAAGGATCAGCCCCAGCATTTT. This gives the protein CATSDPTGGKDQPQHF.

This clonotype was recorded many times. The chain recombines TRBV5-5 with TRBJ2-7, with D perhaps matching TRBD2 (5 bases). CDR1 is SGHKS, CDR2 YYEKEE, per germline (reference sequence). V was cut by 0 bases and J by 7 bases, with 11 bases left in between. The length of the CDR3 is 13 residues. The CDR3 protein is CASSLVLDWEQYF. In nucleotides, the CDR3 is TGTGCCAGCAGCTTGGTTTTGGACTGGGAGCAGTACTTC.

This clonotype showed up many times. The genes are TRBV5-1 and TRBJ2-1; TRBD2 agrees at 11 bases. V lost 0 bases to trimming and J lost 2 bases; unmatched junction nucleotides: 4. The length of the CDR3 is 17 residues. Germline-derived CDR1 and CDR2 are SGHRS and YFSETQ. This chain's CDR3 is CASSLGRLAGPYNEQFF. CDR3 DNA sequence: TGCGCCAGCAGCTTGGGAAGACTAGCGGGACCCTACAATGAGCAGTTCTTC.

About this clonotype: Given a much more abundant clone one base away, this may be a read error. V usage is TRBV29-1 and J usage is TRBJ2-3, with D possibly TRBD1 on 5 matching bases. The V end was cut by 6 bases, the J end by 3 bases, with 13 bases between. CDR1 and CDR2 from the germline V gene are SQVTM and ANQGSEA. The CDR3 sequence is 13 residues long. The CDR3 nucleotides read TGCAGCGTATGGGGCAGGGTAACAGATACGCAGTATTTT. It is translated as CSVWGRVTDTQYF.

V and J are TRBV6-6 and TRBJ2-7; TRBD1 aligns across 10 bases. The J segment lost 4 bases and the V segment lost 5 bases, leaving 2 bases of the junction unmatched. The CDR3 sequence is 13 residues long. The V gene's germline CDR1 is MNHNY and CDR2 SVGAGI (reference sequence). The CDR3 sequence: CASSDRGLYEQYF. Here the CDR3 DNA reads TGTGCCAGCAGTGACAGGGGGCTTTACGAGCAGTACTTC.

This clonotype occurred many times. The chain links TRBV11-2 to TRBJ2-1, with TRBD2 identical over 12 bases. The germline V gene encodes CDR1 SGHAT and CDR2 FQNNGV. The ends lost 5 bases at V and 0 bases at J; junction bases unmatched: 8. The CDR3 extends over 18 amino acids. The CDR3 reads CASSQGLAGMSSYNEQFF. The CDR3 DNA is TGTGCCAGCAGCCAGGGACTAGCGGGTATGAGCTCCTACAATGAGCAGTTCTTC.

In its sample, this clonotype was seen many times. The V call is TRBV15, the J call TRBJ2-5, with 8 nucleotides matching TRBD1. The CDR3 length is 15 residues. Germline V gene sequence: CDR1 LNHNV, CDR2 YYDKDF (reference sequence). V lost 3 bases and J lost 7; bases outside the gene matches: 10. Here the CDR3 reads CATSRDRQGFGTQYF. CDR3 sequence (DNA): TGTGCCACCAGCAGGGATAGACAGGGGTTTGGGACCCAGTACTTC.

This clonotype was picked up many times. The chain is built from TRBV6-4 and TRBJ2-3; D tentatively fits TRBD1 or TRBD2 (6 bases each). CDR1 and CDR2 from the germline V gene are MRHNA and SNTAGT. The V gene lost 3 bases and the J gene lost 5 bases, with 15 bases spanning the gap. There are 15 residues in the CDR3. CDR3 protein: CASSDRGARRDTQYF. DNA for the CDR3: TGTGCCAGCAGTGATAGGGGGGCCAGGAGAGATACGCAGTATTTT.

CDR3 in DNA: TGTGCCAGCAGCTCCCGACAGGGGATCCCTTATTCCTACGAGCAGTACTTC. Its protein is CASSSRQGIPYSYEQYF. V gene TRBV5-4 combines with J gene TRBJ2-7; TRBD1 agrees at 8 bases. The CDR3 is 17 amino acids. The germline V gene has CDR1 SGHNT and CDR2 YYREEE (reference sequence). Trimming cost V 3 bases and J 1 base; bases outside gene matches: 12.